These 2 T cell receptor beta chains share one sample of origin, sequenced in a study of CXCR3-negative and CXCR3-positive naive CD8 T cells. Carrying UMI labels, the TRB cDNA libraries were prepared through 5' RACE. TCRdb reprocessed the 5' RACE reads and stores each CDR3 protein as one record, lacking DNA. The specimen's table records 70,000 to 100,000 distinct CDR3 sequences. The specimen was naive CXCR3- CD8+ T cells from blood. Regarding subset: CD45RO-CCR7+CD27+CD95- naive CD8+ T cells lacking CXCR3 (TNR3-). The receptor set was obtained from a human donor in good health. Some clones in this sample may be carry-over from other donors' samples.

The J gene is TRBJ2-1, the V gene TRBV6-2 or TRBV6-3; there is no DNA to check the TCRdb D call of TRBD2. Germline CDR1 and CDR2: MNHEY and SVGEGT. The CDR3 is 14 amino acids. CDR3 residues: CASAGLGSYNEQFF.

V usage is TRBV6-6 and J usage is TRBJ2-5; TCRdb's D call of TRBD1 is untestable without DNA. CDR3 length: 17 amino acids. Germline-derived CDR1 and CDR2 are MNHNY and SVGAGI (reference sequence). The CDR3 loop reads CASSRNRDGRFQETQYF.